The 22 T cell receptor beta chains below were found in one sample sequenced in a study of blood T cell repertoires in COVID-19. Produced via immunoSEQ multiplex PCR; TCRdb's table is partial and in-frame only. The repertoire holds hundreds of thousands of clones, with 65% to 90% as singletons. Sample: PBMCs or T cells enriched from blood (not recorded which). The receptors come from a man younger than 35 who had recovered from COVID-19.

The chain employs TRBV27 and TRBJ1-6, with 8 bases fitting TRBD1. This CDR3 comprises 15 residues. Germline-derived CDR1 and CDR2 are MNHEY and SMNVEV (reference sequence). The V and J ends lost 7 bases and 6 bases, in that order; junction bases with no gene match: 8. CDR3 sequence: CASMPGGRGNSPLHF. The DNA for the CDR3 is TGTGCCAGCATGCCAGGGGGCAGGGGTAATTCACCCCTCCACTTT.

This clone was seen only once. This chain connects TRBV6-5 to TRBJ1-5; unclear D gene. V lost 6 bases to trimming and J lost 7 bases, with 13 bases between them. CDR1 and CDR2 from the germline V gene are MNHEY and SVGAGI. The CDR3 has 13 amino acids. CDR3 amino acids: CASRADGWQPQHF. The CDR3 bases are TGTGCCAGCAGGGCGGATGGGTGGCAGCCCCAGCATTTT.

This clone has only one observation. The rearrangement uses TRBV28 and TRBJ2-7, with unresolved D. V was cut by 3 bases and J by 0 bases, with 9 bases left in between. The CDR3 loop spans 14 amino acids. Germline CDR1 reads MDHEN; CDR2 reads SYDVKM. The CDR3 region has the DNA TGTGCCAGCAGTTTGGCGGCCCGCTCCTACGAGCAGTACTTC. Protein sequence: CASSLAARSYEQYF.

The CDR3, as DNA: TGTGCCAGTACGCTATTTCAGGGGGGATGGAACTATGGCTACACCTTC. Translation: CASTLFQGGWNYGYTF. The chain combines TRBV7-9 with TRBJ1-2; TRBD1 matches at 7 bases. The germline V gene has CDR1 SEHNR and CDR2 FQNEAQ (reference sequence). After removal of 9 bases from V and 2 bases from J, the junction contained 15 bases not matched to a gene. The CDR3 extends over 16 amino acids.

The V call is TRBV19, the J call TRBJ2-1, with 8 positions matching TRBD1. V lost 6 bases and J lost 2; bases outside the gene matches: 9. CDR3 length: 16 residues. CDR1 and CDR2 (germline): LNHDA, SQIVND (reference sequence). The CDR3 sequence is CASSLEDRAPYNEQFF. CDR3 in DNA: TGTGCCAGTAGCCTCGAGGACAGGGCCCCCTACAATGAGCAGTTCTTC.

The chain joins TRBV7-3 to TRBJ2-3; 9 bases line up with TRBD2. The CDR3 consists of 16 residues. The trim removed 6 bases at V and 0 bases at J, leaving 7 bases unmatched. Germline lookup yields CDR1 SGHTA and CDR2 FQGTGA. In DNA, the CDR3 is TGTGCCAGCAGACAAGGACTAGCGACTAGCACAGATACGCAGTATTTT. It yields the protein CASRQGLATSTDTQYF.

Only one count was recorded for this clone. The chain is built from TRBV4-1 and TRBJ2-1, with D perhaps matching TRBD2 (7 bases). Germline V gene sequence: CDR1 MGHRA, CDR2 YSYEKL. Trimming stripped 5 bases from V and 0 bases from J, with 11 bases between. The CDR3 runs 15 residues. The CDR3 nucleotides are TGCGCCAGCAGCTTTAGGGGGGGCTCCTACAATGAGCAGTTCTTC. Translated: CASSFRGGSYNEQFF.

The CDR3 protein is CASSPRSITYEQYF. CDR3 bases: TGTGCCAGCAGCCCTAGATCAATAACCTACGAGCAGTACTTC. The chain has TRBV2 and TRBJ2-7, with D unresolved. V was clipped by 6 bases and J by 2 bases, with 14 bases between them. CDR1 SNHLY and CDR2 FYNNEI come from the germline V gene. This CDR3 is 14 amino acids long.

Turning to this clone: A much bigger clone sits one base away, suggesting this may be a read error. This rearrangement joins TRBV7-9 to TRBJ1-2; 7 bases match TRBD1. V was pared by 1 base and J by 4 bases, with 0 bases of the junction left unmatched. Germline CDR1 is SEHNR and CDR2 is FQNEAQ (reference sequence). The CDR3 spans 13 residues. CDR3 nucleotides: TGTGCCAGCAGCTTAGGACAGGGCTATGGCTACACCTTC. Translation gives CASSLGQGYGYTF.

This chain uses TRBV6-5 with TRBJ1-3, with a weak D call TRBD1 (6 bases). Looked up from germline, CDR1 is MNHEY and CDR2 is SVGAGI. The CDR3 length is 15 residues. Trimming took 0 bases from V and 4 from J, leaving 10 bases between them. The CDR3 spells CASSYSSGEGNTIYF. CDR3 DNA: TGTGCCAGCAGTTACTCTTCAGGGGAGGGAAACACCATATATTTT.

This clone was counted only a few times. The V and J genes are TRBV7-9 and TRBJ1-4, with TRBD1 matching over 8 bases. Germline CDR1 reads SEHNR; CDR2 reads FQNEAQ (reference sequence). This CDR3 spans 15 amino acids. Trimming took 5 bases from V and 4 from J; bases not matched to a gene: 6. CDR3 region: CASSLGDRRNEKLFF. In nucleotides, the CDR3 is TGTGCCAGCAGCCTCGGGGACAGGCGTAATGAAAAACTGTTTTTT.

V and J are TRBV10-1 and TRBJ2-7; 11 positions match TRBD1. CDR1 and CDR2 from the germline V gene are WNHNN and SYGVQD (reference sequence). CDR3 length equals 16 residues. V shed 3 bases, J shed 1 base, and the junction held 5 bases outside the gene matches. CDR3 amino acids: CASSDPGTGGSYEQYF. In nucleotides, the CDR3 is TGCGCCAGCAGTGACCCCGGGACAGGGGGTTCCTACGAGCAGTACTTC.

The V gene is TRBV25-1, the J gene TRBJ2-2; TRBD1 aligns across 8 bases. Germline CDR1 and CDR2: MGHDK and SYGVNS. J gave up 4 bases and V 5 bases, and 3 bases lay outside the gene matches. The CDR3 loop spans 14 amino acids. This CDR3 reads CASSNDRGTGELFF. The CDR3 DNA reads TGTGCCAGCAGTAATGACAGGGGCACCGGGGAGCTGTTTTTT.

The sample holds one count of this clone. V usage is TRBV28 and J usage is TRBJ2-3; D is uncertain. Germline V gives CDR1 MDHEN, CDR2 SYDVKM. V lost 4 bases and J lost 10, with 12 bases in between. The CDR3 covers 12 residues. The CDR3, as DNA: TGTGCCAGCAGTTCTACTCGTCGGGCGCAGTATTTT. The encoded protein is CASSSTRRAQYF.

The chain carries TRBV5-6 and TRBJ2-1; 9 nucleotides align to TRBD2. CDR3 length equals 13 residues. Germline V gene sequence: CDR1 SGHDT, CDR2 YYEEEE. With V trimmed by 4 bases and J by 11 bases, 7 bases remained unmatched. CDR3 sequence reads: CASSAGTSPKQFF. The CDR3 DNA sequence: TGTGCCAGCAGCGCCGGGACTAGCCCTAAGCAGTTCTTC.

The chain carries TRBV4-1 and TRBJ2-1; 8 nucleotides align to TRBD2. There are 16 residues in the CDR3. Germline trimming cut 6 bases from V and 2 bases from J; bases unmatched to any gene: 9. Germline V lookup: CDR1 MGHRA, CDR2 YSYEKL. The CDR3 DNA sequence: TGCGCCAGCAGACGCACCACTAGCGGAGCCTACAATGAGCAGTTCTTC. It codes for CASRRTTSGAYNEQFF.

The rearrangement joins TRBV11-2 to TRBJ1-5; 7 bases agree with TRBD1. This CDR3 spans 17 amino acids. CDR1 SGHAT and CDR2 FQNNGV come from the germline V gene. V was pared by 1 base and J by 0 bases, with 6 bases of the junction left unmatched. The CDR3 DNA reads as TGTGCCAGCAGCTTAGGCGGGACAGCAAATAGCAATCAGCCCCAGCATTTT. It specifies CASSLGGTANSNQPQHF.

This chain connects TRBV18 to TRBJ1-5, with a weak D call TRBD1 (6 bases). Germline-derived CDR1 and CDR2 are KGHSH and LQKENI. This CDR3 region has 15 residues. V lost 3 bases and J lost 0, with 9 bases in between. CDR3: CASSPTGYSNQPQHF. For the CDR3, the DNA is TGTGCCAGCTCACCTACAGGGTATAGCAATCAGCCCCAGCATTTT. The entire variable domain, with the rest obtained from reference TRBV18 and TRBJ1-5, is as follows: NAGVMQNPRHLVRRRGQEARLRCSPMKGHSHVYWYRQLPEEGLKFMVYLQKENIIDESGMPKERFSAEFPKEGPSILRIQQVVRGDSAAYFCASSPTGYSNQPQHFGDGTRLSIL.

The CDR3: CASSLWAGLFTDTQYF. CDR3 coding DNA: TGTGCCAGCAGCTTGTGGGCGGGCCTCTTCACAGATACGCAGTATTTT. The chain carries TRBV5-6 and TRBJ2-3; tentatively, D is TRBD2 (5 bases). Trimming left V 1 base short and J 2 bases short, with 14 bases between. Germline V lookup: CDR1 SGHDT, CDR2 YYEEEE. The length of the CDR3 is 16 residues.

The genes are TRBV4-2 and TRBJ2-3; D possibly corresponds to TRBD2 (6 bases). The CDR3 consists of 13 residues. Germline loops: CDR1 LGHNA, CDR2 YNFKEQ. Deletions cut 2 bases from V and 11 bases from J, with 14 bases between. The CDR3 spells CASSQSYGGEQYF. The DNA of the CDR3 is TGTGCCAGCAGCCAAAGCTACGGGGGTGAGCAGTATTTT.

This rearrangement joins TRBV5-8 to TRBJ2-3; 7 bases align to TRBD1. Germline values: CDR1 SGHTS, CDR2 YDEGEE. With 2 bases clipped from V and 2 bases from J, the junction kept 11 bases outside the gene matches. CDR3 size: 17 residues. The CDR3 here is CASSFWGTVRFTDTQYF. The CDR3 region has the DNA TGTGCCAGCAGCTTTTGGGGGACAGTCAGATTCACAGATACGCAGTATTTT. Supplemented by reference TRBV5-8 and TRBJ2-3, the full variable domain reads EAGVTQSPTHLIKTRGQQATLRCSPISGHTSVYWYQQALGLGLQFLLWYDEGEERNRGNFPPRFSGRQFPNYSSELNVNALELEDSALYLCASSFWGTVRFTDTQYFGPGTRLTVL.

In DNA form, the CDR3 reads TGTGCCAGCAGCCAAAGGGGAAGGGGCCAATCTGGGGCCAACGTCCTGACTTTC. As protein: CASSQRGRGQSGANVLTF. The chain couples TRBV16 to TRBJ2-6; D may be TRBD1 (5 bases). V lost 2 bases, J lost 1 base, and 15 bases lay in between. This CDR3 has 18 amino acids. Germline V gives CDR1 KGHSY, CDR2 FQNENV.